Listed here are 10 T cell receptor beta chains from one sample, sequenced in a study of graft-versus-host responses after intestinal transplantation. Profiling relied on immunoSEQ multiplex PCR, and the TCRdb table lists in-frame clones only, not all of them. Of approximately 79,000 clones in the sample, about four fifths were seen once. The antigens of these receptors remain unknown. The sequences come from unstimulated CD4+ T cells sorted from spleen or lymph node cells, collected before intestinal transplant. The origin of the receptors is a human donor who received an intestinal transplant.

The V and J genes are TRBV5-1 and TRBJ2-5; 10 bases are shared with TRBD2. The CDR3 consists of 17 residues. The V and J ends lost 4 bases and 4 bases, in that order; junction bases with no gene match: 13. The germline V gene has CDR1 SGHRS and CDR2 YFSETQ. The CDR3 loop reads CASSPTLSGGRRETQYF. CDR3 nucleotides: TGCGCCAGCAGCCCCACCCTTAGCGGGGGGCGTCGAGAGACCCAGTACTTC. The complete variable domain, with remaining parts taken from reference TRBV5-1 and TRBJ2-5, reads KAGVTQTPRYLIKTRGQQVTLSCSPISGHRSVSWYQQTPGQGLQFLFEYFSETQRNKGNFPGRFSGRQFSNSRSEMNVSTLELGDSALYLCASSPTLSGGRRETQYFGPGTRLLVL.

The chain employs TRBV28 and TRBJ1-1; 12 bases are shared with TRBD1. The CDR3 consists of 18 residues. Germline V gene sequence: CDR1 MDHEN, CDR2 SYDVKM. J was trimmed by 1 base and V by 7 bases; bases with no gene match: 13. CDR3 sequence reads: CASNTFGDRGRQNTEAFF. Here the CDR3 DNA reads TGTGCCAGCAATACCTTTGGGGACAGGGGGCGGCAGAACACTGAAGCTTTCTTT.

The chain carries TRBV5-1 and TRBJ1-4; no clear D. The V and J ends lost 1 base and 2 bases respectively, with 9 bases between them. Germline CDR1 SGHRS, CDR2 YFSETQ. The CDR3 consists of 15 residues. The CDR3 DNA follows: TGCGCCAGCAGCTTGAGTCCGGGGACTAATGAAAAACTGTTTTTT. It yields the protein CASSLSPGTNEKLFF.

The rearrangement joins TRBV6-6 to TRBJ2-7; D is perhaps TRBD1 (5 bases). The CDR3 is 11 residues long. Germline V gene lookup returns CDR1 MNHNY and CDR2 SVGAGI (reference sequence). V shed 11 bases and J shed 3 bases, with 11 bases lying between them. Written as DNA, the CDR3 is TGTGCCTCCAGGGTGAACTACGAGCAGTACTTC. The encoded protein is CASRVNYEQYF.

This chain links TRBV7-9 with TRBJ2-2, with a possible D match to TRBD1 (5 bases). Germline V lookup: CDR1 SEHNR, CDR2 FQNEAQ (reference sequence). V lost 6 bases to trimming and J lost 5 bases, with 16 bases between them. This CDR3 is 15 amino acids long. CDR3 sequence (DNA): TGTGCCAGCAGAGACCGGACATACGATACCGGGGAGCTGTTTTTT. Translation gives CASRDRTYDTGELFF. The variable domain in full, completed from reference TRBV7-9 and TRBJ2-2, reads DTGVSQNPRHKITKRGQNVTFRCDPISEHNRLYWYRQTLGQGPEFLTYFQNEAQLEKSRLLSDRFSAERPKGSFSTLEIQRTEQGDSAMYLCASRDRTYDTGELFFGEGSRLTVL.

The DNA for the CDR3 is TGTGCCAGCAGCGTCGGACTAGCGGGAGGGGGGGACCAGACCCAGTACTTC. Its protein product is CASSVGLAGGGDQTQYF. The gene calls are TRBV9 and TRBJ2-5, with TRBD2 identical over 15 bases. V trimming: 2 bases; J trimming: 6 bases; junction bases outside the gene matches: 8. Germline CDR1 SGDLS, CDR2 YYNGEE. CDR3 size: 17 residues. The full variable domain, in which reference TRBV9 and TRBJ2-5 provide the parts outside the CDR3, is DSGVTQTPKHLITATGQRVTLRCSPRSGDLSVYWYQQSLDQGLQFLIQYYNGEERAKGNILERFSAQQFPDLHSELNLSSLELGDSALYFCASSVGLAGGGDQTQYFGPGTRLLVL.

The chain uses TRBV5-1 and TRBJ2-7; possibly TRBD2 for D (5 bases). The length of the CDR3 is 13 residues. Germline CDR1 is SGHRS and CDR2 is YFSETQ. V was cut by 5 bases and J by 6 bases, with 15 bases left in between. The CDR3 spells CASRLGDALEQYF. DNA of the CDR3: TGCGCCAGCAGGCTCGGGGATGCCCTCGAGCAGTACTTC.

The chain combines TRBV28 with TRBJ1-4; 9 bases fit TRBD1. Germline CDR1 is MDHEN and CDR2 is SYDVKM. The CDR3 loop spans 15 amino acids. The V gene end was trimmed by 6 bases and the J gene end by 8 bases; junction bases not matched to a gene: 10. The CDR3 DNA sequence: TGTGCCAGCAGGAACGGAACAGGGGGCGTAGAAAAACTGTTTTTT. Translation: CASRNGTGGVEKLFF.

This chain joins TRBV28 and TRBJ2-7, with TRBD2 matching over 9 bases. Germline CDR1 is MDHEN and CDR2 is SYDVKM. This CDR3 spans 15 amino acids. The V and J ends lost 4 bases and 3 bases, in that order; junction bases with no gene match: 7. CDR3 nucleotide sequence: TGTGCCAGCAGTTCGACTAGCGGACTCTACTACGAGCAGTACTTC. Protein: CASSSTSGLYYEQYF.

J is TRBJ2-2 and V is TRBV2; D is perhaps TRBD2 (7 bases). Germline V gene data show CDR1 as SNHLY and CDR2 as FYNNEI. Trimming took 7 bases from V and 1 from J, leaving 10 bases between them. This CDR3 is built from 14 residues. This chain's CDR3 is CASKGGLNTGELFF. CDR3 sequence (DNA): TGTGCCAGCAAGGGGGGGTTGAACACCGGGGAGCTGTTTTTT.